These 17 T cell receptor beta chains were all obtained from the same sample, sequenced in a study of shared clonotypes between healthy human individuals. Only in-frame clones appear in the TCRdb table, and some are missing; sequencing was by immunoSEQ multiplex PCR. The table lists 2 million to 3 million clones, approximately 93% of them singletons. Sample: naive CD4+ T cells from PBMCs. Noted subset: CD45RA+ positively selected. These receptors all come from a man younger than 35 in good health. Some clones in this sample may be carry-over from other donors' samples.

Here the CDR3 DNA reads TGCGCCAGCAGCAAGGACCCCTGGAGCGGGTACACTGAAGCTTTCTTT. Translating it yields CASSKDPWSGYTEAFF. The chain is built from TRBV5-1 and TRBJ1-1; D is unclear. This CDR3 has 16 amino acids. In germline, CDR1 is SGHRS, CDR2 YFSETQ. The V end was cut by 4 bases, the J end by 3 bases, with 19 bases between.

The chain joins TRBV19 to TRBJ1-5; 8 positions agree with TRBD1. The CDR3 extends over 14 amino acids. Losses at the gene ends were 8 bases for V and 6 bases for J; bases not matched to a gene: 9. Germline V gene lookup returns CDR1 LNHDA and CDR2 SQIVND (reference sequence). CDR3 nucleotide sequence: TGTGCCAGTTGCCGGGCAGGGGGCCGTCAGCCCCAGCATTTT. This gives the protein CASCRAGGRQPQHF.

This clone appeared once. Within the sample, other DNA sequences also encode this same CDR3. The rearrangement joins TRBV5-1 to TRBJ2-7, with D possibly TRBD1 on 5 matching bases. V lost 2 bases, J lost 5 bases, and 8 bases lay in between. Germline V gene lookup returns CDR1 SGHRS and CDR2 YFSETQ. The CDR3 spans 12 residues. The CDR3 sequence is CASSLKGNEQYF. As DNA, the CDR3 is TGCGCCAGCAGCTTAAAGGGGAACGAGCAGTACTTC.

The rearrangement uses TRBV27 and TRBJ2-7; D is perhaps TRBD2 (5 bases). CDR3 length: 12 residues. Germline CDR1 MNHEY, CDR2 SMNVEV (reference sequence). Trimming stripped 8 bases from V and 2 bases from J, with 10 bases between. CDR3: CASQDLAYEQYF. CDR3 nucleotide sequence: TGTGCCAGCCAGGACTTAGCCTACGAGCAGTACTTC.

CDR3 DNA: TGCGCCAGCAGTCAATTGACTTGGCGGGAAAAACTGTTTTTT. Translating it yields CASSQLTWREKLFF. The rearrangement uses TRBV23-1 and TRBJ1-4; D is uncertain. TRBV23-1 is noted as an ORF with a role that remains uncertain. The germline V and J ends were trimmed by 1 base and 8 bases, with 11 bases remaining between them. This CDR3 has 14 amino acids.

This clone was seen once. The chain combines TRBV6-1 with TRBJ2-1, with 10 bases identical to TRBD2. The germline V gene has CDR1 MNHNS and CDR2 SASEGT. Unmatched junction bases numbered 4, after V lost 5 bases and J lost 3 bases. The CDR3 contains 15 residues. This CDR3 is CASSQTSGVYNEQFF. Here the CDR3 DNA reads TGTGCCAGCAGTCAAACTAGCGGGGTCTACAATGAGCAGTTCTTC.

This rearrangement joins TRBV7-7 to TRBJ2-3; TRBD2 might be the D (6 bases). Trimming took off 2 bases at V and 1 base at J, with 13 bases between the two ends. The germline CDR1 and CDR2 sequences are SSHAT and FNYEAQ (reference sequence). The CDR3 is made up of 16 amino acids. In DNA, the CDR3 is TGTGCCAGCAGCTTACGGGCGGGGTTTGGCACAGATACGCAGTATTTT. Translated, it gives CASSLRAGFGTDTQYF.

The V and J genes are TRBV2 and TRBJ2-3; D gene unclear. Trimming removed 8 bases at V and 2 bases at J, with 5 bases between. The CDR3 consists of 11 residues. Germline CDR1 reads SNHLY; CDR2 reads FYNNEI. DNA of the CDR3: TGTGCCAGCGCCTCCACAGATACGCAGTATTTT. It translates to CASASTDTQYF.

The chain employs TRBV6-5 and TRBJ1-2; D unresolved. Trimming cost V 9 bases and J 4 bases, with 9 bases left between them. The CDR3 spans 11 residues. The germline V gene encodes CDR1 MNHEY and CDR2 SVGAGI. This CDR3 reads CASWGIYGYTF. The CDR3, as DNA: TGTGCCAGTTGGGGTATCTATGGCTACACCTTC.

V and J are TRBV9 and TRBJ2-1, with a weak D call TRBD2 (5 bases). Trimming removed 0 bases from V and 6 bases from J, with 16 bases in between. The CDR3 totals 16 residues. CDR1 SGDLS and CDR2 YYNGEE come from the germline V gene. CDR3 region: CASSVDPLGGVNEQFF. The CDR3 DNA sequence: TGTGCCAGCAGCGTAGACCCCCTAGGAGGAGTCAATGAGCAGTTCTTC.

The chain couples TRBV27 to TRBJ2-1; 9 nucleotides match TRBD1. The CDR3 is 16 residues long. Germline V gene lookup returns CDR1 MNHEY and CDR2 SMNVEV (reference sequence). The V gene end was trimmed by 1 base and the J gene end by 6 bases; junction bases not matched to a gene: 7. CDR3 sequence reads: CASSLFPGQGFNEQFF. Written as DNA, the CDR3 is TGTGCCAGCAGTTTATTTCCGGGACAGGGTTTCAATGAGCAGTTCTTC.

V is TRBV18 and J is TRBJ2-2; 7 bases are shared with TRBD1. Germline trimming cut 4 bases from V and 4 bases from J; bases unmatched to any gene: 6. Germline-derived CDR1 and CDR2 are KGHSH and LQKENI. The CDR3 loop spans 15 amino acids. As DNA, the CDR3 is TGTGCCAGCTCACTGCAGGGGGTGAGCACCGGGGAGCTGTTTTTT. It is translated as CASSLQGVSTGELFF. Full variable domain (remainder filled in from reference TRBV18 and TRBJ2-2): NAGVMQNPRHLVRRRGQEARLRCSPMKGHSHVYWYRQLPEEGLKFMVYLQKENIIDESGMPKERFSAEFPKEGPSILRIQQVVRGDSAAYFCASSLQGVSTGELFFGEGSRLTVL.

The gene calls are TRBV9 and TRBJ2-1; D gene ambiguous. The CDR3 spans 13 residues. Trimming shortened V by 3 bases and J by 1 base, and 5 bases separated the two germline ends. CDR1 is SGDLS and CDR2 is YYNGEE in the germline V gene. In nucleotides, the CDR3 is TGTGCCAGCAGCGCGGAATCCTACAATGAGCAGTTCTTC. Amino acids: CASSAESYNEQFF.

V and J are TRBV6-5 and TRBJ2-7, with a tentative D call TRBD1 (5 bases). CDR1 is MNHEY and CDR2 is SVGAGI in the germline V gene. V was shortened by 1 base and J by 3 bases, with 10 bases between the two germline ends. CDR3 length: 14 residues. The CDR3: CASSYLVTVYEQYF. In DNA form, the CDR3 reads TGTGCCAGCAGTTACTTAGTGACAGTCTACGAGCAGTACTTC.

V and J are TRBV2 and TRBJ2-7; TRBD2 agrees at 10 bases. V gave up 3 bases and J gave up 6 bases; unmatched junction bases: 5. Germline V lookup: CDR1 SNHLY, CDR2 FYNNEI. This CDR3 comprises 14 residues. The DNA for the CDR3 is TGTGCCAGCAGTGACCTAGCGGGAGCCTCCGAGCAGTACTTC. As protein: CASSDLAGASEQYF.

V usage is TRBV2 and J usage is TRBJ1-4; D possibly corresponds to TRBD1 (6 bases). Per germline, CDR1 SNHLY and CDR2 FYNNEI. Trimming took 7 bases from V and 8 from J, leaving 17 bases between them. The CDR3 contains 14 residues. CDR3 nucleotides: TGTGCCAGCACTGTGGACAGCTACGAAGAAAAACTGTTTTTT. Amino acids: CASTVDSYEEKLFF.

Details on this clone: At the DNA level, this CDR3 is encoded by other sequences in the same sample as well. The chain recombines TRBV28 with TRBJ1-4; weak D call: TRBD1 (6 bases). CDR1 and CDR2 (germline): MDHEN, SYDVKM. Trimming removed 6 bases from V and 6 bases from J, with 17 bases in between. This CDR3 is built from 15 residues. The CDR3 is CASSLGGQGDEKLFF. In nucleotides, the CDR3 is TGTGCCAGCAGCCTGGGGGGGCAGGGTGATGAAAAACTGTTTTTT.